The present entry profiles one T cell receptor (beta chain) with its context. Its target is unknown. V dropped 4 bases and J dropped 5 bases, with 8 bases sitting between them. Germline lookup yields CDR1 SNHLY and CDR2 FYNNEI. The length of the CDR3 is 13 residues. The data stem from a study of vaccination effects on CD4 cells after COVID-19. In the study overall: Within the ViraFEST assay, antigen-specific CD4+ T cells underwent expansion with viral peptide pools prior to sequencing. Study-level results: The study found marked clonal contraction of infection- and vaccine-induced clones late after vaccination.

With 10 days of culture completed, CD4+ T cells were isolated. Participants received two doses of either the BNT162b2 or mRNA-1273 vaccine. Both day 3 and day 7 saw half the medium replaced with IL-2 medium. Sequencing used immunoSEQ multiplex PCR; TCRdb keeps in-frame clones, though not all of them. The repertoire consists of more than 60,000 clones, with 70% to 85% occurring once and the leading ten covering about 2.2%. The chain couples TRBV2 to TRBJ2-2; possible D gene TRBD2, 5 bases. The starting material was CD4+ T cells from PBMCs cultured without peptide, obtained after COVID-19 vaccination. The receptor's source is a human donor who received a COVID-19 vaccine. The CDR3 is CASSVEGTGELFF. DNA for the CDR3: TGTGCCAGCAGTGTAGAGGGTACCGGGGAGCTGTTTTTT.